This TCR beta chain appears in the sequencing data of a study of tumor-infiltrating lymphocytes in localized non-small cell lung cancer. Turning to the study itself: Some samples were collected after neoadjuvant chemotherapy; smokers, never-smokers and several histologies were included.

The protocol was immunoSEQ multiplex PCR, while the TCRdb copy is restricted to in-frame clones and leaves out a portion. The sample holds about 5,800 clones, roughly 70% seen once. This CDR3 is 13 amino acids long. The J segment lost 5 bases and the V segment lost 7 bases, leaving 6 bases of the junction unmatched. Germline CDR1 is WNHNN and CDR2 is SYGVQD (reference sequence). The study's findings and limits: Higher tumor T cell infiltration than in uninvolved lung was supported by TCRbeta sequencing.

This clone came up a few times. Its specificity is unknown. The sample consisted of uninvolved lung tissue not adjacent to the tumor. This chain joins TRBV10-1 and TRBJ2-7, with TRBD1 identical over 9 bases. The TCR was taken from a human donor with non-small cell lung cancer. For the CDR3, the DNA is TGCGCCAGCAAAGGACAGGGGAAAAACGAGCAGTACTTC. It is translated as CASKGQGKNEQYF.